What follows is one T cell receptor beta chain and its context. This entry belongs to a study of blood T cell repertoires in COVID-19. The wider study: Samples of COVID-19 (acute and convalescent) were obtained from the United States, Italy and Spain.

The trim removed 6 bases at V and 4 bases at J, leaving 11 bases unmatched. The germline V gene encodes CDR1 SNHLY and CDR2 FYNNEI. The CDR3 loop spans 17 amino acids. Seattle cases were enrolled at active infection and followed longitudinally. Produced via immunoSEQ multiplex PCR; TCRdb's table is partial and in-frame only. The sample includes about 200,000 clones, approximately 86% of them seen just once. This clonotype was sampled from a woman in her forties or fifties with COVID-19, enrolled during active disease. This sequence joins TRBV2 and TRBJ2-6; 8 positions agree with TRBD2. Sequencing was done on a sample of peripheral blood. The DNA for the CDR3 is TGTGCCAGCAGCAGTAGCGGGGCTCTGTGGGGGGCCAACGTCCTGACTTTC. This gives the protein CASSSSGALWGANVLTF.